The TCR beta chain under discussion was sequenced for a study of blood T cell repertoires in COVID-19. For the study at large: Sample material is recorded as cDNA or gDNA derived from T cells, B-cell-depleted T cells, or PBMCs.

Losses at the gene ends were 4 bases for V and 3 bases for J; bases not matched to a gene: 6. The CDR3 length is 15 residues. CDR1 and CDR2 from the germline V gene are SGDLS and YYNGEE. As processed by the authors: From reference gene primer amplification, estimates of nucleated cell counts were derived. Measured with immunoSEQ multiplex PCR; TCRdb has only the in-frame clones, and not every one. That table furnishes V, J and clone size, whereas the DNA furnished D and trimming. Among 23,000 or so clones, over 75% were seen once, and the ten largest hold about 8%. The sample was peripheral blood. The chain recombines TRBV9 with TRBJ2-3, with 9 nucleotides matching TRBD1. The receptor was derived from a man between 50 and 59 years old with active COVID-19. CDR3 protein: CASSTSGTGTDTQYF. As DNA, the CDR3 is TGTGCCAGCAGCACATCCGGGACAGGGACAGATACGCAGTATTTT.